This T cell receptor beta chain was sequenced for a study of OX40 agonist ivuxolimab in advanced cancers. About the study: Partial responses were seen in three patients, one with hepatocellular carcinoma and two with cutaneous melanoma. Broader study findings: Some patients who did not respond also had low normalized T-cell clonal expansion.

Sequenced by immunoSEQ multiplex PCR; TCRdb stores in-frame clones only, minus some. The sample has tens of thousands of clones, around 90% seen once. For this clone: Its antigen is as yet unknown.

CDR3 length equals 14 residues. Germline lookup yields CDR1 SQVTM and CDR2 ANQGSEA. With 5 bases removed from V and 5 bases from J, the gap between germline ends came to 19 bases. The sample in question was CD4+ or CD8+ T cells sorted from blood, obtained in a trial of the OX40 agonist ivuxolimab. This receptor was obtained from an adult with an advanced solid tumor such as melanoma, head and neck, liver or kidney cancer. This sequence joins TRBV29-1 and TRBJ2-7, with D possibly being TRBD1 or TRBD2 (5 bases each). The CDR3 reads CSVKISGTRHEQYF. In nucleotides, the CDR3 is TGCAGCGTTAAAATCTCAGGGACGCGGCACGAGCAGTACTTC.